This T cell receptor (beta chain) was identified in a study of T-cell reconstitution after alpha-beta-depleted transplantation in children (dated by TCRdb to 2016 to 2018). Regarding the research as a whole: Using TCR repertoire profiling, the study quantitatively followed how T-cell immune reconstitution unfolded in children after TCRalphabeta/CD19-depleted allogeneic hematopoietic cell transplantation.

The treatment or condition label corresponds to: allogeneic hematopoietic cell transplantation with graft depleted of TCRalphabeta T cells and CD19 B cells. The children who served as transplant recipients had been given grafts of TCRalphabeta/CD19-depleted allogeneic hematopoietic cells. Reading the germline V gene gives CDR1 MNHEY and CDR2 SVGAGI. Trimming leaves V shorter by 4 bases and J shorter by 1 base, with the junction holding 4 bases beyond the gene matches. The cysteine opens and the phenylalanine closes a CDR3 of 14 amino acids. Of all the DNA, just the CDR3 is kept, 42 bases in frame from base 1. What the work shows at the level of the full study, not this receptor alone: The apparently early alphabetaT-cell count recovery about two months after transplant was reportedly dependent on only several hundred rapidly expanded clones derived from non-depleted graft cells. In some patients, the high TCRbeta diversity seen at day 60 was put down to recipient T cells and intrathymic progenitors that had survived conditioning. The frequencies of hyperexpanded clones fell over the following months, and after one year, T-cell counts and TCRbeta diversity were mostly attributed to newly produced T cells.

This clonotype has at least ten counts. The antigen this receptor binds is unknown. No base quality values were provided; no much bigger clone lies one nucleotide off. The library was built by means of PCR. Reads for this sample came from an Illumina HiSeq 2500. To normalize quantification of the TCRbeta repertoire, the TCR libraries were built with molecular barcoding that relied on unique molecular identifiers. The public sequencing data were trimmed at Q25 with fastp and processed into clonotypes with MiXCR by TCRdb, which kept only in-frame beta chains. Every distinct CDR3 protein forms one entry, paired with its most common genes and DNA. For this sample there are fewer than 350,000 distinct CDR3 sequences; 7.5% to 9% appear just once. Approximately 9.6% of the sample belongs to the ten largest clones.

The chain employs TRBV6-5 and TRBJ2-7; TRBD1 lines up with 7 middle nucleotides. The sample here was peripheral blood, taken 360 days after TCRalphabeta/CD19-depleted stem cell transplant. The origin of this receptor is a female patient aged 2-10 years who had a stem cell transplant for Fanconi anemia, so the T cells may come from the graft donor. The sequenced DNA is TGTGCCAGCAGTTCCTCGGGACAGTCCTACGAGCAGTACTTC. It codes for CASSSSGQSYEQYF.